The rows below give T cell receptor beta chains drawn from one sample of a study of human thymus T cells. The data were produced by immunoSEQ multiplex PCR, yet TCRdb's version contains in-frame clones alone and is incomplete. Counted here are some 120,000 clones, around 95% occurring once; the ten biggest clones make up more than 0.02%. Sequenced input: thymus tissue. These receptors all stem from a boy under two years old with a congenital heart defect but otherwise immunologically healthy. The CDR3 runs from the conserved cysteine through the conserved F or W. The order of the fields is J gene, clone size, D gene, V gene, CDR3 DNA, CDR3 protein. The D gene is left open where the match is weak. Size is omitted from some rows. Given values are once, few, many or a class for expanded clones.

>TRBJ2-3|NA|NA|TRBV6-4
TGTGCCAGCAGTGACACCCCTGAGGGGGGTACGCAGTATTTT
CASSDTPEGGTQYF
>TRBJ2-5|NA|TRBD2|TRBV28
TGTGCCAGCAGACCCGCAGTCGAAAGCGGGGGGGCCTTTGAGACCCAGTACTTC
CASRPAVESGGAFETQYF
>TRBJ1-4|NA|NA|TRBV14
TGTGCCAGCAGCCAGGGCAGTAATAATGAAAAACTGTTTTTT
CASSQGSNNEKLFF
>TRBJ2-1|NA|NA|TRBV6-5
TGTGCCAGCAGTTACCCACACCTGTACAATGAGCAGTTCTTC
CASSYPHLYNEQFF
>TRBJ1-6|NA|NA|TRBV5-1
TGCGCCAGCAGGGGCCCAGGTTCACCCCTCCACTTT
CASRGPGSPLHF
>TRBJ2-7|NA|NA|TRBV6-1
TGTGCCAGCAGTGAGAGGAGTGACCCCTACGAGCAGTACTTC
CASSERSDPYEQYF
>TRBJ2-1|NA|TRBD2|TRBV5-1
TGCGCCAGCAGCTTGGAGCGGGGGCACGAACGAGAGCAGTTCTTC
CASSLERGHEREQFF
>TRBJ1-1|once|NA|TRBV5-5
TGTGCCAGCAGCTCGGGGTGGGTGTCTGAAGCTTTCTTT
CASSSGWVSEAFF
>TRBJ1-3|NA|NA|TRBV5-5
TGTGCCAGCAGCTTGGGGGACCCAGCCTCTGGAAACACCATATATTTT
CASSLGDPASGNTIYF
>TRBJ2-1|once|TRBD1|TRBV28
TGTGCCAGCAGTTCAACTCAATTAGGACAGGTATCCTCCTACAATGAGCAGTTCTTC
CASSSTQLGQVSSYNEQFF
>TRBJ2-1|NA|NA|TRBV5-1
TGCGCCAGCAGAACACACGGGAGCCGCTACAATGAGCAGTTCTTC
CASRTHGSRYNEQFF
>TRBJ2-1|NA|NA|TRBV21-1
TGTGCCAGCAGCACGCGGGAGCAGTTCTTC
CASSTREQFF
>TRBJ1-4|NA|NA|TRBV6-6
TGTGCCAGCAGTTATACAGGAGGTGAAAAACTGTTTTTT
CASSYTGGEKLFF
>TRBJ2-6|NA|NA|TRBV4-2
TGTGCCAGCAGCCCCCGAGGAGGTATTGAGGCCGGGGCCAACGTCCTGACTTTC
CASSPRGGIEAGANVLTF
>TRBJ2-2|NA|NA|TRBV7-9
TGTGCCAGCAGCTCCTATTTCGGGGTCTTCAACACCGGGGAGCTGTTTTTT
CASSSYFGVFNTGELFF
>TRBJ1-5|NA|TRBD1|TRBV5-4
TGTGCCAGCAGCAAACAGGGGGCGCGTCAGCCCCAGCATTTT
CASSKQGARQPQHF
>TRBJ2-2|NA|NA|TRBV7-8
TGTGCCAGCAGCTTATCCGGGGAGCTGTTTTTT
CASSLSGELFF
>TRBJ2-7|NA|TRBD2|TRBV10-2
TGCGCCAGCAGTGAGCCGAGAACTAGCGGGGGTCAGCCCACCTACGAGCAGTACTTC
CASSEPRTSGGQPTYEQYF
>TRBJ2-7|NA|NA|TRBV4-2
TGTGCCAGCAGCCAGGCTCCTGGGTTAAGCTCCTACGAGCAGTACTTC
CASSQAPGLSSYEQYF
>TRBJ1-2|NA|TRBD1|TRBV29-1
TGCAGCGTTGAAGGGACAGGGGGGGGCTACACCTTC
CSVEGTGGGYTF
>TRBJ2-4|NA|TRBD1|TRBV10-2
TGCGCCAGCAGGGACCACAGGGGGGTAGCCAAAAACATTCAGTACTTC
CASRDHRGVAKNIQYF
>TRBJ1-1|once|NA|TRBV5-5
TGTGCCAGCAGCTTGTGTGGTTACTCAACTGAAGCTTTCTTT
CASSLCGYSTEAFF
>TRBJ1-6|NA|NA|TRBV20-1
TGCAGTGCGGGAGAGCTCCCCCTCCACTTT
CSAGELPLHF
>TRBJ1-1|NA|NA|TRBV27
TGTGCCAGCAGTTTATTTTCGGGGAACACTGAAGCTTTCTTT
CASSLFSGNTEAFF
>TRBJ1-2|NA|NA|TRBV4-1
TGCGCCAGCAGCCAAACCATGGCCCTCGGGACACCAGGCTACACCTTC
CASSQTMALGTPGYTF